Listed here are 10 T cell receptor beta chains from one sample, sequenced in a study of blood T cells in healthy people across ages. Sample-barcoded 5' priming and a J-beta primer mix drove a second PCR of roughly 6 to 12 cycles. One entry per CDR3 protein, called by TCRdb with MiXCR from the 5' RACE reads. The sample contains hundreds of thousands of distinct CDR3 sequences, 49% of which appear only once. Sequencing used blood. The receptor source for this set is a woman aged 55 to 70 in good health.

This clonotype was seen only once. The chain is built from TRBV7-2 and TRBJ2-1; TRBD1 agrees at 7 bases. The CDR3 extends over 15 amino acids. The germline V gene has CDR1 SGHTA and CDR2 FQGNSA. V trimming: 7 bases; J trimming: 5 bases; junction bases outside the gene matches: 11. The CDR3 DNA reads as TGTGCCAGCATCTATAGACAGGGTTATAACAATGAGCAGTTCTTC. Its protein product is CASIYRQGYNNEQFF.

In this sample, this clonotype turned up many times. CDR3 region: CASSSGYEQYF. Here the CDR3 DNA reads TGTGCCAGCAGCTCAGGCTACGAGCAGTACTTC. This sequence joins TRBV28 and TRBJ2-7; D ambiguous. Germline lookup yields CDR1 MDHEN and CDR2 SYDVKM. This CDR3 is 11 amino acids long. V was shortened by 6 bases and J by 3 bases, with 6 bases between the two germline ends.

The chain couples TRBV6-2 or TRBV6-3 to TRBJ2-3; the D call may be TRBD1 or TRBD2 (5 bases each). Per the germline V gene, CDR1 is MNHEY and CDR2 is SVGEGT. CDR3 length: 14 amino acids. Between the trimmed V and J ends, which lost 5 bases and 2 bases, there was a span of 11 bases. CDR3 coding DNA: TGTGCCAGCAGTCCAGCGGACACCACAGATACGCAGTATTTT. This codes for CASSPADTTDTQYF.

This clonotype was counted between two and nine times. The gene calls are TRBV30 and TRBJ2-7, with 7 bases matching TRBD2. Germline V CDR1 and CDR2: GTSNPN, SVGIG (reference sequence). CDR3 size: 13 residues. V was pared by 5 bases and J by 3 bases, with 7 bases of the junction left unmatched. CDR3 residues: CAWRHSGHYEQYF. The CDR3, as DNA: TGTGCCTGGCGACATAGCGGGCACTACGAGCAGTACTTC.

This clonotype was seen many times. The gene calls are TRBV2 and TRBJ1-1, with D tentatively TRBD1 (6 bases). The CDR3 length is 14 residues. The V and J ends lost 2 bases and 3 bases respectively, with 10 bases between them. In germline, CDR1 is SNHLY, CDR2 FYNNEI. The CDR3 protein is CASSEREGDTEAFF. CDR3 bases: TGTGCCAGCAGTGAAAGGGAGGGGGACACTGAAGCTTTCTTT.

The J gene is TRBJ1-4, the V gene TRBV20-1; D gene ambiguous. V dropped 4 bases and J dropped 3 bases, with 9 bases sitting between them. The germline gives CDR1 DFQATT, CDR2 SNEGSKA (reference sequence). The CDR3 covers 13 residues. CDR3 nucleotides: TGCAGTGCTATAGCCAACGCTAATGAAAAACTGTTTTTT. Its translation is CSAIANANEKLFF.

V usage is TRBV28 and J usage is TRBJ2-5; 9 nucleotides match TRBD1. The CDR3 has 14 amino acids. The V and J ends lost 6 bases and 11 bases, in that order; junction bases with no gene match: 13. Germline CDR1 reads MDHEN; CDR2 reads SYDVKM. The CDR3 loop reads CASSTGDRAYAQYF. The CDR3 DNA is TGTGCCAGCAGCACCGGGGACAGGGCCTACGCGCAGTACTTC. Based on the CDR3 plus reference TRBV28 and TRBJ2-5, the full variable domain is DVKVTQSSRYLVKRTGEKVFLECVQDMDHENMFWYRQDPGLGLRLIYFSYDVKMKEKGDIPEGYSVSREKKERFSLILESASTNQTSMYLCASSTGDRAYAQYFGPGTRLLVL.

The CDR3 DNA sequence: TGTGCCAGCAGTTTATACCCCCCCCGGGACAGGTCCTACGAGCAGTACTTC. It translates to CASSLYPPRDRSYEQYF. The V gene is TRBV27, the J gene TRBJ2-7, with 8 bases aligning to TRBD1. The length of the CDR3 is 17 residues. V was pared by 1 base and J by 1 base, with 9 bases of the junction left unmatched. Germline values: CDR1 MNHEY, CDR2 SMNVEV (reference sequence).

V and J are TRBV4-1 and TRBJ2-5; 14 positions agree with TRBD2. Germline trimming cut 4 bases from V and 11 bases from J; bases unmatched to any gene: 9. CDR3 size: 15 residues. Germline V lookup: CDR1 MGHRA, CDR2 YSYEKL. The chain's CDR3 is CASSLGTSGRYEQYF. The CDR3 DNA sequence: TGCGCCAGCAGCCTAGGGACTAGCGGGAGATATGAGCAGTACTTC.

Many counts were recorded for this clonotype. The chain has TRBV25-1 and TRBJ2-6, with D hard to call. The CDR3 consists of 17 residues. Germline CDR1 reads MGHDK; CDR2 reads SYGVNS. Trimming removed 3 bases from V and 0 bases from J, with 12 bases in between. DNA for the CDR3: TGTGCCAGCAGTGAGGTGGGCAGTTTCTCTGGGGCCAACGTCCTGACTTTC. Protein sequence: CASSEVGSFSGANVLTF. Combining the CDR3 with reference TRBV25-1 and TRBJ2-6 gives the whole variable domain EADIYQTPRYLVIGTGKKITLECSQTMGHDKMYWYQQDPGMELHLIHYSYGVNSTEKGDLSSESTVSRIRTEHFPLTLESARPSHTSQYLCASSEVGSFSGANVLTFGAGSRLTVL.